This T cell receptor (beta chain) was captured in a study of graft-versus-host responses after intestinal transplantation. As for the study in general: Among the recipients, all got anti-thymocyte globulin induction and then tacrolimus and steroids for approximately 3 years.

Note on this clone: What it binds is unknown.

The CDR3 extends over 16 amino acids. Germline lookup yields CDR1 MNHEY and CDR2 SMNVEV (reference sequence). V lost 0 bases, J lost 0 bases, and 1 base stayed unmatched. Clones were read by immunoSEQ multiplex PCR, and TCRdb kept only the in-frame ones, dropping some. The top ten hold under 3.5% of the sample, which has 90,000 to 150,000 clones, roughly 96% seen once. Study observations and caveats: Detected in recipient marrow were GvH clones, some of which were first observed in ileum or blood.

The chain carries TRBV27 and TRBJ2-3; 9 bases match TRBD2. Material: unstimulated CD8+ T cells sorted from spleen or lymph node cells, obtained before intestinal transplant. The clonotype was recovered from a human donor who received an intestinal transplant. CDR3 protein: CASSLSLAGSTDTQYF. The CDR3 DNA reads TGTGCCAGCAGTTTATCTCTAGCGGGAAGCACAGATACGCAGTATTTT.